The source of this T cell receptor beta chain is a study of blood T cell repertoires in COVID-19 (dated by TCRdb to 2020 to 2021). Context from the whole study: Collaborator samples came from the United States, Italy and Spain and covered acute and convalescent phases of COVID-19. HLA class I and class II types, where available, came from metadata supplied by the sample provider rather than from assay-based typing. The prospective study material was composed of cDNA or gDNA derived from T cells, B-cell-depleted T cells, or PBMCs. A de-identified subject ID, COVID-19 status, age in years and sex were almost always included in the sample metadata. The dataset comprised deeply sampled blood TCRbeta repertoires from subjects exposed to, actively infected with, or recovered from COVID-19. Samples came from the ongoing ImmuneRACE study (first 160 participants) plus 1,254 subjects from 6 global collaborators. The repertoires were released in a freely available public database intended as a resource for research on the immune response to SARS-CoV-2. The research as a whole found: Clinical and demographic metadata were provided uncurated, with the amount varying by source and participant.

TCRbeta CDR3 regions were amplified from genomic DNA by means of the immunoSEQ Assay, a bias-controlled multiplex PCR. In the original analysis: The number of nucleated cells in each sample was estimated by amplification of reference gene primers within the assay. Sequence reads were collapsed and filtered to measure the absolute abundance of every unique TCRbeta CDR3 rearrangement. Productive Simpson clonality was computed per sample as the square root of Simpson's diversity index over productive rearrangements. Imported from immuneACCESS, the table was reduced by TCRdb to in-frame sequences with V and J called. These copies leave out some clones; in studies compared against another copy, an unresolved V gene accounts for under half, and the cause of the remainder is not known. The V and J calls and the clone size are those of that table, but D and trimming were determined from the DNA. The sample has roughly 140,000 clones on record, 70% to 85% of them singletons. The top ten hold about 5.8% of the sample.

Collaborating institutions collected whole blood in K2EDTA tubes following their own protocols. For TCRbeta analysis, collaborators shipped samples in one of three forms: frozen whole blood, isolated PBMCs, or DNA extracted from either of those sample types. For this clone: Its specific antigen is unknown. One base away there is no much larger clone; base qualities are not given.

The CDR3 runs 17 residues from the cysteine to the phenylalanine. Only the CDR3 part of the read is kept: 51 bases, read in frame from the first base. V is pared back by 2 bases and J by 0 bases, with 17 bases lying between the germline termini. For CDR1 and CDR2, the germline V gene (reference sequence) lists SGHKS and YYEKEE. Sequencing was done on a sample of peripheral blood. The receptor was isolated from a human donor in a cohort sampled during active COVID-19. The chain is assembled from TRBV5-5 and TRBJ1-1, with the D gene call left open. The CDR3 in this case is CASSLGLASLMNTEAFF. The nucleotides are TGTGCCAGCAGCTTAGGACTGGCTTCTCTTATGAACACTGAAGCTTTCTTT.